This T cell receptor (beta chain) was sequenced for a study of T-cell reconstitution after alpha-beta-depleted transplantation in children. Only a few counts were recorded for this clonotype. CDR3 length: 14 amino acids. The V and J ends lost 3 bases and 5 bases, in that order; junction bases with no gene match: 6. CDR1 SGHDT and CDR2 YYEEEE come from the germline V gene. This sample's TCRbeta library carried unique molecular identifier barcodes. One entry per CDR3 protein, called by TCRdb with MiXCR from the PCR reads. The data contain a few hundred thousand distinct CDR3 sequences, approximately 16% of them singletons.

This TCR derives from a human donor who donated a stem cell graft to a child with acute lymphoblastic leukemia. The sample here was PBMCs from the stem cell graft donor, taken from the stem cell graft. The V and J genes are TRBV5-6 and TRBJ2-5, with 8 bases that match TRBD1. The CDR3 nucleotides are TGTGCCAGCAGCTCAGGGGGCCTCGCGGAGACCCAGTACTTC. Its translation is CASSSGGLAETQYF.